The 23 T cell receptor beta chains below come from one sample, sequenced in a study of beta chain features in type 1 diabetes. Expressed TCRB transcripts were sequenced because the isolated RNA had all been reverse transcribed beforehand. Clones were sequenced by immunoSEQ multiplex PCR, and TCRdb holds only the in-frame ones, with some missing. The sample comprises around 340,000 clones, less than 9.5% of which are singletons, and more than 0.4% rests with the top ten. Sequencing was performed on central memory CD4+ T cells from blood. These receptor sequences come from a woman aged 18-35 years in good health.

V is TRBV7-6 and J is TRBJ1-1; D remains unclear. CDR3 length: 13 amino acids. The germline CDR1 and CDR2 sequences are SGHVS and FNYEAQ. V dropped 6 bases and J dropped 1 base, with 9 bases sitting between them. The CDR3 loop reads CASSLGENTEAFF. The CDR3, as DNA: TGTGCCAGCAGTCTAGGAGAGAACACTGAAGCTTTCTTT.

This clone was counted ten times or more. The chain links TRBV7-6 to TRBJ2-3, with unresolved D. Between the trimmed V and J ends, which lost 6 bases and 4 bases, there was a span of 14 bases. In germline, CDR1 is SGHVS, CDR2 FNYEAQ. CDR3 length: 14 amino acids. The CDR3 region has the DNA TGTGCCAGCAGGCCGCGGCAATCCTCAGATACGCAGTATTTT. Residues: CASRPRQSSDTQYF.

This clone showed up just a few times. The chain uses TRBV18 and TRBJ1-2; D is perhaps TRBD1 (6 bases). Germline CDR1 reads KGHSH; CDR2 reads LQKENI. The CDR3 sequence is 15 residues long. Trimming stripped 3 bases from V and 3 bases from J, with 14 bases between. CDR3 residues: CASSPQDRIDYGYTF. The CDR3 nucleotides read TGTGCCAGCTCACCCCAAGACAGGATTGACTATGGCTACACCTTC.

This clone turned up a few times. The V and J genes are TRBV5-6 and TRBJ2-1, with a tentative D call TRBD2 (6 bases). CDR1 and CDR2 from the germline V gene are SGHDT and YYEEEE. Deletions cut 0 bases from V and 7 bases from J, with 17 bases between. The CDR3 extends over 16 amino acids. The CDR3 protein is CASSLAKKAGRNEQFF. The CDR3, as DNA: TGTGCCAGCAGCTTGGCCAAAAAGGCTGGGAGGAATGAGCAGTTCTTC.

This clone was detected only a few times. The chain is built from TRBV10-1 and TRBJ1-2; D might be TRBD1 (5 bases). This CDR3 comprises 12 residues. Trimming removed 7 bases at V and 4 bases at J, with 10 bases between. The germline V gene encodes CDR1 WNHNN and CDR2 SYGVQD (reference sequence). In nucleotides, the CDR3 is TGCGCCAGCAACAGACAGCCCTATGGCTACACCTTC. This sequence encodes CASNRQPYGYTF.

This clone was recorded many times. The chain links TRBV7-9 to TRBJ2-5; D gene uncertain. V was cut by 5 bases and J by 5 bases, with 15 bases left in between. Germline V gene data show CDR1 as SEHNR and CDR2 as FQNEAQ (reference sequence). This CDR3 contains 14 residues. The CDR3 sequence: CASSHFTGIETQYF. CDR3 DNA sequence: TGTGCCAGCAGCCATTTTACTGGGATTGAGACCCAGTACTTC.

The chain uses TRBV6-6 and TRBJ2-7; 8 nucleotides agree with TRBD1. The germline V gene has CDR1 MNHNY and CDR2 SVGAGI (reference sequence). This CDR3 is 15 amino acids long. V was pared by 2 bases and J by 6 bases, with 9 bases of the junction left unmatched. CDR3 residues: CASSYPRRQGSEQYF. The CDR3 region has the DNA TGTGCCAGCAGTTACCCAAGACGACAGGGGTCCGAGCAGTACTTC.

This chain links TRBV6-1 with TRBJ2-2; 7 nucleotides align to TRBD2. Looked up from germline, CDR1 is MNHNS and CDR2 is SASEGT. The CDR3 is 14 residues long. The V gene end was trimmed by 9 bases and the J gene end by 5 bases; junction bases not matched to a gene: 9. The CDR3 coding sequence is TGTGCCAGTAAAACCGGGACTACAACCGGGGAGCTGTTTTTT. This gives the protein CASKTGTTTGELFF.

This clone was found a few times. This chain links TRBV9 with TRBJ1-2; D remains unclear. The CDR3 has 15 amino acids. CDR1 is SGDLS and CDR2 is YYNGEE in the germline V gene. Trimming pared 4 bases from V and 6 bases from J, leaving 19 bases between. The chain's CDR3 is CASSIGRALEDGYTF. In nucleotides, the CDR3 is TGTGCCAGCAGCATAGGTCGGGCCCTCGAGGATGGCTACACCTTC.

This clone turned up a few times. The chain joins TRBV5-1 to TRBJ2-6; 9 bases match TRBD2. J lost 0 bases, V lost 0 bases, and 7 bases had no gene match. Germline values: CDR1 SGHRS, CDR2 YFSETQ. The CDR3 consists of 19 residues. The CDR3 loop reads CASSLGPSGVSSGANVLTF. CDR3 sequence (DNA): TGCGCCAGCAGCTTGGGGCCTAGCGGGGTGAGCTCTGGGGCCAACGTCCTGACTTTC.

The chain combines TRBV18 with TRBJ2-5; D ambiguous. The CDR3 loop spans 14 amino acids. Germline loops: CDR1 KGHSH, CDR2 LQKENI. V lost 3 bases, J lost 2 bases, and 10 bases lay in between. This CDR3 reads CASSPGAHQETQYF. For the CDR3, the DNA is TGTGCCAGCTCACCGGGCGCGCATCAAGAGACCCAGTACTTC. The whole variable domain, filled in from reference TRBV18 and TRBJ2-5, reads NAGVMQNPRHLVRRRGQEARLRCSPMKGHSHVYWYRQLPEEGLKFMVYLQKENIIDESGMPKERFSAEFPKEGPSILRIQQVVRGDSAAYFCASSPGAHQETQYFGPGTRLLVL.

This CDR3 reads CASALRQNSGYTF. Written as DNA, the CDR3 is TGTGCCAGCGCGCTCCGACAGAATTCTGGCTACACCTTC. This sequence joins TRBV13 and TRBJ1-2; TRBD1 is a possible D gene (5 bases). CDR3 length: 13 residues. With 8 bases removed from V and 7 bases from J, the gap between germline ends came to 17 bases. CDR1 PRHDT and CDR2 FYEKMQ come from the germline V gene (reference sequence). The variable domain in full, completed from reference TRBV13 and TRBJ1-2, reads AAGVIQSPRHLIKEKRETATLKCYPIPRHDTVYWYQQGPGQDPQFLISFYEKMQSDKGSIPDRFSAQQFSDYHSELNMSSLELGDSALYFCASALRQNSGYTFGSGTRLTVV.

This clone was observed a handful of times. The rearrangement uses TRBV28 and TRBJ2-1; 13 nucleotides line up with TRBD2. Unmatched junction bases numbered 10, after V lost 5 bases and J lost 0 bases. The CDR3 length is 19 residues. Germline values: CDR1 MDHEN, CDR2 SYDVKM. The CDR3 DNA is TGTGCCAGCAGTCCGCGGACTAGCGGGAGATGGGGCTCCTACAATGAGCAGTTCTTC. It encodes CASSPRTSGRWGSYNEQFF.

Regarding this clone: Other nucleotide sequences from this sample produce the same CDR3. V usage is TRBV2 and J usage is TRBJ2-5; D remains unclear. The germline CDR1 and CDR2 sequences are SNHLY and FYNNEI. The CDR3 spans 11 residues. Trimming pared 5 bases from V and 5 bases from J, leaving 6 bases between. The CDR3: CASSSLETQYF. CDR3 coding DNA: TGTGCCAGCAGTTCTCTGGAGACCCAGTACTTC.

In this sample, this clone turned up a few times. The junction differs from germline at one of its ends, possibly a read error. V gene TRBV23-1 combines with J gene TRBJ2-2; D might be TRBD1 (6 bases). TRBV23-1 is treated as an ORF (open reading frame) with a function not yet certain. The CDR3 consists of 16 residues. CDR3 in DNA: TGCGCCAGCAGTCAATCCGGGAACCAGGGACACCGGGGAGCTGTTTTT. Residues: CASSQSGNQGHRGAVF.

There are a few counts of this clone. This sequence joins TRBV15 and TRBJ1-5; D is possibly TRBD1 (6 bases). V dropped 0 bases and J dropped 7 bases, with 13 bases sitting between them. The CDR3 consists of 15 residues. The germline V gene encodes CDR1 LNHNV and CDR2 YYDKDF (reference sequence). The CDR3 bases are TGTGCCACCAGCAGAGAAATCGGACAGAGCCAGCCCCAGCATTTT. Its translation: CATSREIGQSQPQHF.

Written as DNA, the CDR3 is TGTGCCATCAGTGAGGGGACTAGCGGGTACAATGAGCAGTTCTTC. This sequence encodes CAISEGTSGYNEQFF. V usage is TRBV10-3 and J usage is TRBJ2-1; 12 positions match TRBD2. The CDR3 consists of 15 residues. Trimming took 2 bases from V and 4 from J; bases not matched to a gene: 0. Germline CDR1 ENHRY, CDR2 SYGVKD.

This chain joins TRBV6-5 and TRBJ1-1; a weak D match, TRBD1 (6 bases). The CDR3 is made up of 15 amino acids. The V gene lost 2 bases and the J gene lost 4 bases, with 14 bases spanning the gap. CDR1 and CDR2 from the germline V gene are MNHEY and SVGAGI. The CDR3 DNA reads TGTGCCAGCAGTTACGTGGGGGCTTCCTTCACTGAAGCTTTCTTT. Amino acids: CASSYVGASFTEAFF.

The CDR3: CASSRNRGLAGAIPYEQYF. Written as DNA, the CDR3 is TGTGCCAGCAGCCGAAACCGGGGACTAGCGGGAGCAATCCCTTACGAGCAGTACTTC. This chain uses TRBV7-2 with TRBJ2-7; 14 bases agree with TRBD2. The V and J ends lost 5 bases and 4 bases, in that order; junction bases with no gene match: 16. The germline CDR1 and CDR2 sequences are SGHTA and FQGNSA. CDR3 length: 19 amino acids. Together with reference TRBV7-2 and TRBJ2-7, the CDR3 gives the full variable domain: GAGVSQSPSNKVTEKGKDVELRCDPISGHTALYWYRQSLGQGLEFLIYFQGNSAPDKSGLPSDRFSAERTGGSVSTLTIQRTQQEDSAVYLCASSRNRGLAGAIPYEQYFGPGTRLTVT.

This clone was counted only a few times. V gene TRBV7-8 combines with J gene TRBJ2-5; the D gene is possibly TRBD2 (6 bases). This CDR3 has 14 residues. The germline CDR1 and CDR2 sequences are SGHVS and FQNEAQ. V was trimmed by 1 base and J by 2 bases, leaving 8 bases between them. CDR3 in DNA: TGTGCCAGCAGCTTAGTTGGGGGGCAAGAGACCCAGTACTTC. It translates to CASSLVGGQETQYF.

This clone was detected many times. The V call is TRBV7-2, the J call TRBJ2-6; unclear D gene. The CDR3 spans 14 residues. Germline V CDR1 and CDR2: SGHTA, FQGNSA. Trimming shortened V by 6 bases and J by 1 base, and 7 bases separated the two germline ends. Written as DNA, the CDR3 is TGTGCCAGCAGGCGCGATTCTGGGGCCAACGTCCTGACTTTC. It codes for CASRRDSGANVLTF.

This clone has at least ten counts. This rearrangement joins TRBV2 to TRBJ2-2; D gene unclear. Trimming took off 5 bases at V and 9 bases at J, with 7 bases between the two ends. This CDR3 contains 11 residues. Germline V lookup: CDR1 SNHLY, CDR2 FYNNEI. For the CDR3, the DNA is TGTGCCAGCAGTTACCAGTGGGAGCTGTTTTTT. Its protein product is CASSYQWELFF.

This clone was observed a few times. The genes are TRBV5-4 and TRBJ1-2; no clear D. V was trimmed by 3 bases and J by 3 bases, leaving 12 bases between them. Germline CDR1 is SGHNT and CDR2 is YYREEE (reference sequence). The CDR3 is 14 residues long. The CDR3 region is CASSYLTEDYGYTF. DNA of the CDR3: TGTGCCAGCAGCTACCTAACTGAGGACTATGGCTACACCTTC.